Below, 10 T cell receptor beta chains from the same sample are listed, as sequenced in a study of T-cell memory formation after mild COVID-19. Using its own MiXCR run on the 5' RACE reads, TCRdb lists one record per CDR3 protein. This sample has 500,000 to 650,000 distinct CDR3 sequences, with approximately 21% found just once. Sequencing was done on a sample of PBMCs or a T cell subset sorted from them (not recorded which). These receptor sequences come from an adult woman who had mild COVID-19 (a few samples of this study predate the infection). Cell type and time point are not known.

As DNA, the CDR3 is TGCAGTGCCCGGACTAGCGGGAGGTCGAACTACGAGCAGTACTTC. Amino acids: CSARTSGRSNYEQYF. The J gene is TRBJ2-7, the V gene TRBV20-1; 14 nucleotides line up with TRBD2. The CDR3 consists of 15 residues. The V gene end was trimmed by 6 bases and the J gene end by 3 bases; junction bases not matched to a gene: 7. Germline V gene sequence: CDR1 DFQATT, CDR2 SNEGSKA (reference sequence).

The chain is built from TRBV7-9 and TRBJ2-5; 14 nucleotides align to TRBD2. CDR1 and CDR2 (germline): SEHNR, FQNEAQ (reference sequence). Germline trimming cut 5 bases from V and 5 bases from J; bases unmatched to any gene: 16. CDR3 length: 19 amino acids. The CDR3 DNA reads TGTGCCAGCAGCCGCTACACCGGGACTAGCGGGAGTCCAAGGGAGACCCAGTACTTC. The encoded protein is CASSRYTGTSGSPRETQYF.

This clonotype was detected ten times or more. The CDR3 spells CASRPDRVSDTQYF. CDR3 DNA sequence: TGTGCCAGCAGGCCGGACAGGGTGAGCGATACGCAGTATTTT. This chain joins TRBV6-1 and TRBJ2-3, with 8 bases matching TRBD1. The CDR3 is 14 amino acids. V lost 6 bases and J lost 6; bases outside the gene matches: 8. Germline V gene data show CDR1 as MNHNS and CDR2 as SASEGT.

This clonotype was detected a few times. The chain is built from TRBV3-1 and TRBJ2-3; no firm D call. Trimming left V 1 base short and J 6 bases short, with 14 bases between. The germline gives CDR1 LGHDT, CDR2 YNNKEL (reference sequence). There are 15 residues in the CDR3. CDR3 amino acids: CASSQGPATVDTQYF. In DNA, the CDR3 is TGTGCCAGCAGCCAAGGACCAGCTACCGTTGATACGCAGTATTTT.

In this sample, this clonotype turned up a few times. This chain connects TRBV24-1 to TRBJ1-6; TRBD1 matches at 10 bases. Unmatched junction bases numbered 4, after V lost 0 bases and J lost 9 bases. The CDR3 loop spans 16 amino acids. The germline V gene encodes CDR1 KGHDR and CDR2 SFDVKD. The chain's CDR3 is CATSDLRDRGPSPLHF. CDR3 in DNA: TGTGCCACCAGTGATTTGCGTGACAGGGGGCCTTCACCCCTCCACTTT.

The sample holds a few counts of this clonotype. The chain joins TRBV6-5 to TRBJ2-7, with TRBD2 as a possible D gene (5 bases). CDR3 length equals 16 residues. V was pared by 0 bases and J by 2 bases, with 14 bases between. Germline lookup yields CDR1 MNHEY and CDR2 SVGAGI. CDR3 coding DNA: TGTGCCAGCAGTTACTCATTGGCTAGCCGAGCCTACGAGCAGTACTTC. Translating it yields CASSYSLASRAYEQYF.

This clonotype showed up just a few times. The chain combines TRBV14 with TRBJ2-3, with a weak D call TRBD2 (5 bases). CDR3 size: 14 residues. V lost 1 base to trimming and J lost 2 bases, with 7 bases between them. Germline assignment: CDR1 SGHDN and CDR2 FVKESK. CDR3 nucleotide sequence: TGTGCCAGCAGCCAAGGGACTCACACAGATACGCAGTATTTT. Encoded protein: CASSQGTHTDTQYF.

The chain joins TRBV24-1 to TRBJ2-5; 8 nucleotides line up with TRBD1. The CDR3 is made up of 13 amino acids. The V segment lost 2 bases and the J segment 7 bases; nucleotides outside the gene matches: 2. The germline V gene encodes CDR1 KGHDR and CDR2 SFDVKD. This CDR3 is CATSDSGGRTQYF. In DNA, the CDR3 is TGTGCCACCAGTGATTCAGGGGGCAGGACCCAGTACTTC.

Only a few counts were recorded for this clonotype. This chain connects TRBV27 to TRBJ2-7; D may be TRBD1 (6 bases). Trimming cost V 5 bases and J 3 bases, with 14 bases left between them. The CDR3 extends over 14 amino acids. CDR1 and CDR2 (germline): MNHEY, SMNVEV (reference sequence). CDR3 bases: TGTGCCAGCAGTCCCCTCGGACAGAACTACGAGCAGTACTTC. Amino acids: CASSPLGQNYEQYF.

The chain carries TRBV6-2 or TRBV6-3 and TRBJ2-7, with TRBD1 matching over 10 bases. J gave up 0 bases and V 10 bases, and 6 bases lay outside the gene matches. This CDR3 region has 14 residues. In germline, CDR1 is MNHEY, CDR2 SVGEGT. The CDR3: CATKGQGSSYEQYF. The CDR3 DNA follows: TGTGCCACCAAGGGACAGGGGAGCTCCTACGAGCAGTACTTC.